Sequencing of this TCR beta chain was carried out in a study of T cell clonality in common variable immunodeficiency (dated by TCRdb to 2013 to 2016). What the research found in general, with its limitations: Even though DNA input was equal, the average per sample came to 65,000 to 100,000 unique sequences for controls compared with 25,000 to 40,000 for CVID samples. CVID subjects shared fewer TCRbeta clones with each other than healthy controls did (p < 0.0001). TCRbeta clonality was higher in CVID subjects than in healthy controls (t-test p = 0.018), and the increase was most characteristic of about a third of subjects. CVID TCRbeta sequences reportedly showed fewer deletions and N-nucleotide insertions and lacked highly modified clones with 13 or more V deletions. Correlations between repertoire features and clinical complications were limited by patient heterogeneity within the CVID cohort. According to the authors, finding the cause of the higher clonality in CVID would require sequencing the repertoires of T cell subpopulations.

For sequencing input, CVID and control samples contributed equivalent amounts of genomic DNA. For every sample, a 60 bp segment covering the rearranged TCRbeta CDR3 region was amplified and then sequenced. TCRbeta amplification used the immunoSEQ assay, a bias-corrected multiplex PCR with high-throughput sequencing. On the authors' methods: Every unique nucleotide sequence counted as a clone and was annotated with V, D and J genes, copy number and frequency. Sequences were labeled productive if in frame, and non-productive if out of frame or containing stop codons. Clonality was calculated from Shannon's entropy as previously described. The predicted amino acid sequences of productive clones were used to derive mean CDR3 Kyte-Doolittle hydropathy. Scaled V gene usage was hierarchically clustered using Manhattan distance and complete linkage with the R hclust function. To assess clone sharing by CDR3 amino acid sequence, 12 repertoires per group were resampled over 100 rounds. The repertoires were searched for 70 published EBV-specific and 200 to 300 published CMV-specific TCRbeta sequences. After two CVID samples that produced fewer than 10,000 sequences were dropped from the analysis, 42 CVID repertoires remained. TCRdb obtained this table from immuneACCESS and retained in-frame rearrangements with V and J assigned. These tables miss some clones; where compared with another copy, unresolved V genes account for less than half of the shortfall, and the remainder is unexplained. V, J and clone size are those of that table, while D and trimming were read from the DNA. This sample has about 7,300 clones in the table, none counted a single time. The top ten hold approximately 21% of the sample.

This clone was observed a few times. The antigen this receptor binds is unknown. The read ends 3 residues early relative to the CDR3; the germline J gene fills the gap. As encoded in the germline V gene (reference sequence), CDR1 is SGHKS while CDR2 is YYEKEE. The CDR3 has 15 amino acids, counting the end cysteine and phenylalanine. The DNA shown is the part of the CDR3 that was read: 36 bases, in frame from base 1. A distance of 14 bases separates the germline ends of V and J, which lose 4 bases and 4 bases respectively. Standard criteria, namely reduction of serum IgG, IgA and/or IgM below the normal range together with specific antibody deficiency, were applied for the diagnosis of CVID. There were 45 or so subjects in the CVID group (about 29 male and some 15 female), ranging in age from roughly 9 to 65 years, with a mean age of 40. Most CVID patients and most healthy controls were of Caucasian heritage. At the time of study participation, every CVID subject had been on replacement immunoglobulin therapy for at least one year. When blood was collected, none of the CVID subjects were ill or on immunomodulatory or immunosuppressive medication. Heparinized peripheral whole blood samples of about 5 to 8 ml were collected from each donor. Genomic DNA from adults with common variable immune deficiency (CVID) and from healthy adult controls was used for sequencing of TCRbeta CDR3 repertoires. Diluted blood was density-centrifuged over Hypaque 1077 or Ficoll-Paque to isolate peripheral blood mononuclear cells. Genomic DNA was obtained from unsorted mononuclear cells using either Qiagen column purification or a centrifugation-based method.

This TCR came from a human donor with common variable immunodeficiency. What was sequenced was peripheral blood mononuclear cells. This chain is built from TRBV5-5 and TRBJ2-2; the D gene is possibly TRBD2, with 6 bases matching. The CDR3 has the sequence CASSPRLGGTGELFF. CDR3 DNA (partial): TGTGCCAGCAGCCCTCGGTTGGGGGGCACCGGGGAG. With the rest looked up from the reference TRBV5-5 and TRBJ2-2 genes rather than sequenced, the full variable domain is DAGVTQSPTHLIKTRGQQVTLRCSPISGHKSVSWYQQVLGQGPQFIFQYYEKEERGRGNFPDRFSARQFPNYSSELNVNALLLGDSALYLCASSPRLGGTGELFFGEGSRLTVL.